This T cell receptor (beta chain) was sequenced during a study of early T cells in non-severe SARS-CoV-2 infection. Study-level information: Bulk RNA taken from unsorted whole blood was sequenced, leaving chains unpaired.

This clonotype was picked up a small number of times. As yet, its antigen is unknown. Separate cDNA molecules each had unique molecular identifiers attached to them. TCRdb fed the 5' RACE reads into MiXCR, producing one record per CDR3 protein. There are around 64,000 distinct CDR3 sequences in the sample; approximately 10% occur only once, and around 5.8% lies in the top ten. Study-wide results and caveats: There was a bias toward anti-spike CD8 responses in VDJdb matching, which missed private and CD4 specificities.

The sequenced material came from whole blood. The source is an adult who was a healthcare worker with PCR-confirmed SARS-CoV-2 infection or an uninfected control (not recorded which).

The CDR3 DNA follows: TGCGCCAGCAGCAGAGCTCTAGCGACTATTGGCAACGAGCAGTACTTC. Amino acid sequence: CASSRALATIGNEQYF. The V gene is TRBV5-1, the J gene TRBJ2-7; possibly TRBD2 for D (6 bases). The CDR3 length is 16 residues. Trimming cost V 4 bases and J 5 bases, with 22 bases left between them. CDR1 and CDR2 from the germline V gene are SGHRS and YFSETQ.